This T cell receptor beta chain was observed in a study of shared T cell receptors in the human thymus (dated by TCRdb to the early 2020s). Describing the broader study: The study examined how self-reactive, shared T-cell receptor alpha chains are generated in the human thymus.

Note on this clone: The clone's antigen remains unknown. No base-level quality is on record; no much larger clone is a single base apart.

Libraries were constructed by the immunoSEQ multiplex PCR assay. This immuneACCESS table, as held by TCRdb, lists in-frame sequences with V and J called but not all clones. Of the missing ones, under half trace to an unresolved V gene in checked studies; the others have no known cause. In this sample the table shows about 660,000 clones, about 87% of which occur a single time. The ten largest make up 0.0094% of the sample. The CDR1 and CDR2 encoded by the germline V gene (reference sequence) are MNHEY and SMNVEV. The junction shows trimming of 5 bases on V and 4 bases on J, and the gene matches do not reach 7 bases of it. The CDR3 goes from the cysteine to the phenylalanine over 14 residues. Of the read, only the CDR3 DNA is kept; its 42 bases are in frame from base 1. The sample was also reused in another study, on human thymus T cells. The second study also describes: In Finland, the donors were immunologically healthy infants who were having open corrective cardiac surgery for congenital heart defects. The thymus tissue came from surgical resects taken out during corrective cardiac surgery. Both the thymic and the peripheral blood repertoires appeared to show biased V and J gene segment usage. According to the related research, thymic TCR repertoires were highly overlapping among unrelated individuals. The study used fewer than ten infant thymus samples plus four related peripheral blood samples to characterize TCR alpha and beta repertoires. The cohort included six male and a couple of female infants, with donor ages spanning 7 to 244 days. After being mechanically released from the tissue, thymocytes were kept at -70 degrees C in pellets of about 8.5-34 million cells. Genomic DNA was extracted from frozen cell pellets with a QIAsymphony instrument. The immunoSEQ multiplex PCR assay was used to amplify the TCRB and TCRAD loci from a standardized amount of quality-controlled genomic DNA. The amplicons covered the V(D)J region and were long enough to include the CDR3 and to identify the V and J genes. Through the commercial immunoSEQ service, the amplicons were sequenced on an Illumina platform. Primer bias and sequencing errors were corrected using previously described methods, and TCRAD and TCRB definitions followed the IMGT database. Repertoires were analysed with immunoSEQ Analyzer 3.0 and VDJTools, covering basic statistics, V/J segment usage, diversity estimates, rarefaction and pairwise overlap. Diversity was estimated with Chao1, ChaoE, Efron-Thisted, Shannon and inverse Simpson indices, and also on datasets down-sampled to the smallest sample. Repertoire overlap used strict matching of CDR3 nucleotide sequence, V gene and J gene, with Jaccard-based multidimensional scaling clustering. On average, approximately 860,000 unique TCRB clonotypes were obtained from thymus samples, compared with around 78,000 from blood samples.

The chain couples TRBV27 to TRBJ1-2; 7 nucleotides in the junction match TRBD1. Sequences were obtained from thymocytes. The sequence was obtained from a boy younger than two with a congenital heart defect. Donor details come from another sample of the same person, matched by shared clones. CDR3 region: CASSNQGGFYGYTF. In nucleotide form, the sequence is TGTGCCAGCAGTAATCAGGGGGGATTCTATGGCTACACCTTC.